These T cell receptor beta chains were read from a single sample in a study of identical twins. TCRdb reprocessed the 5' RACE reads via MiXCR and lists one record per CDR3 protein. The sample records roughly 260,000 distinct CDR3 sequences, around 15% being singletons. Sequences were obtained from memory (CD45RO+) T cells sorted from blood. These receptors were collected from a woman aged 18-35 years in good health. The CDR3 runs from the conserved cysteine through the conserved F or W. Each record gives: V gene, clone size, D gene, J gene, CDR3 DNA, CDR3 protein. A D gene is named only where the DNA matches it firmly. Size tells how often a clone was seen (once, few, many) or the class of an expanded clone, and some rows leave it out.

TRBV20-1	-	-	TRBJ2-2	TGCAGTGCTAGAGTTAACTTGAGGAACACCGGGGAGCTGTTTTTT	CSARVNLRNTGELFF
TRBV7-3	-	TRBD2	TRBJ2-1	TGTGCCAGCAGCGCTACCCCCGGGACTAGCGGACACAATGAGCAGTTCTTC	CASSATPGTSGHNEQFF
TRBV7-9	few	-	TRBJ2-7	TGTGCCAGCAGCCCCCAGGGCCCCGAGCAGTACTTC	CASSPQGPEQYF
TRBV5-1	many	-	TRBJ1-1	TGCGCCAGCAGGTTGGACCCTGCGAACACTGAAGCTTTCTTT	CASRLDPANTEAFF
TRBV29-1	-	-	TRBJ1-2	TGCAGCACATGGAAGAGCCTATATGGCTACACCTTC	CSTWKSLYGYTF
TRBV5-1	many	-	TRBJ2-3	TGCGCCAGCAGCTTGAGGGCTAGCATGGGCACAGATACGCAGTATTTT	CASSLRASMGTDTQYF
TRBV3-1	-	-	TRBJ2-7	TGTGCCAGCAGCCCTACTAGTCGGGAGCAGTACTTC	CASSPTSREQYF
TRBV28	-	-	TRBJ2-1	TGTGCCAGCACCATTCGGGGGAATGAGCAGTTCTTC	CASTIRGNEQFF
TRBV20-1	-	TRBD2	TRBJ2-1	TGCAGTGCTAACAGCGGGGGGGGGAATGAGCAGTTCTTC	CSANSGGGNEQFF
TRBV5-1	many	TRBD1	TRBJ2-7	TGCGCCAGCAGCTTGGGACAGGGGAAAGCCTACGAGCAGTACTTC	CASSLGQGKAYEQYF
TRBV20-1	few	TRBD2	TRBJ2-3	TGCAGTGCTACGAGCGGGAGAACCGCAGATACGCAGTATTTT	CSATSGRTADTQYF
TRBV5-1	-	TRBD1	TRBJ2-7	TGCGCCAGCAGACCAGGACAGGGATGGTACGAGCAGTACTTC	CASRPGQGWYEQYF
TRBV5-6	few	TRBD1	TRBJ2-1	TGTGCCAGCAGCTTGGGTCCCCGAACACAGGGGAAGCAGTTCTTC	CASSLGPRTQGKQFF
TRBV5-5	-	-	TRBJ1-4	TGTGCCAGCAGCTCCGCCACCCGTGAAAAACTGTTTTTT	CASSSATREKLFF
TRBV11-2	-	-	TRBJ2-1	TGTGCCAGCAGCTCAGGACGCGAGCAGTTCTTC	CASSSGREQFF
TRBV29-1	few	TRBD1	TRBJ2-7	TGCAGCGCTGGGACAGGGGGCGAGGACGAGCAGTACTTC	CSAGTGGEDEQYF
TRBV7-3	-	-	TRBJ1-1	TGTGCCAGCAGACGCAGGGGGAACACTGAAGCTTTCTTT	CASRRRGNTEAFF
TRBV5-1	few	TRBD1	TRBJ2-7	TGCGCCAGCAGCTTGGAACTCTCCGGGACAGGGGGGGACGAGCAGTACTTC	CASSLELSGTGGDEQYF
TRBV20-1	-	-	TRBJ1-5	TGCAGTGCTAGAGACCGGGTGGATGAGGGAAGGATTCAGCCCCAGCATTTT	CSARDRVDEGRIQPQHF
TRBV10-3	many	TRBD2	TRBJ2-2	TGTGCCATCAGTGAGTCCCACGGGACTAGCGGGCCCACCGGGGAGCTGTTTTTT	CAISESHGTSGPTGELFF
TRBV18	many	-	TRBJ1-5	TGTGCCAGCTCACCATCACTCGGGACGAGTGGTAATCAGCCCCAGCATTTT	CASSPSLGTSGNQPQHF
TRBV11-2	many	-	TRBJ1-1	TGTGCCAGCAGCTTAGAGATGGGTTCAGCTTTCTTT	CASSLEMGSAFF